This TCR beta chain is from a study of molecular identifiers for immune sequencing clone quantification. This clonotype showed up just a few times. Preparation of the bulk TCR libraries relied on previously described methods and listed TCR primers. TCRdb redid the calling of the PCR reads with MiXCR, one entry per CDR3 protein. The repertoire has about 510,000 distinct CDR3 sequences, roughly 26% of them found once; the top ten carry 0.76%. Germline lookup yields CDR1 SGHAT and CDR2 FQNNGV. The J segment lost 2 bases and the V segment lost 4 bases, leaving 10 bases of the junction unmatched. The CDR3 is 17 residues long.

The source material was naive CD8+ T cells from blood, with Jurkat cell RNA spiked in. Subset noted: FACS-sorted CD8+CD4-CCR7+CD45RA+ naive T cells. V gene TRBV11-2 combines with J gene TRBJ2-5, with 10 bases aligning to TRBD2. The source of this sequence is a human donor in good health. Some libraries in this study had Jurkat cell RNA spiked in. The CDR3, as DNA: TGTGCCAGCAGCTCCGTGAATAGCGGGAGGTTGCAAGAGACCCAGTACTTC. This sequence encodes CASSSVNSGRLQETQYF. The variable domain in full, completed from reference TRBV11-2 and TRBJ2-5, reads EAGVAQSPRYKIIEKRQSVAFWCNPISGHATLYWYQQILGQGPKLLIQFQNNGVVDDSQLPKDRFSAERLKGVDSTLKIQPAKLEDSAVYLCASSSVNSGRLQETQYFGPGTRLLVL.